This T cell receptor (beta chain) was sequenced during a study of Tregs in tolerant kidney transplant recipients. This clone was seen a single time. CD4+CD25+CD127- Tregs, CD4+CD25- non-Tregs, CD4 and CD8 cells were sorted. V was pared by 4 bases and J by 1 base, with 6 bases of the junction left unmatched. Germline assignment: CDR1 MNHNS and CDR2 SASEGT. The CDR3 spans 15 residues. Here immunoSEQ multiplex PCR was the method, and the copy in TCRdb shows in-frame clones only, minus some. This sample yields over 50,000 clones, of which 83% are seen a single time; more than 4.5% belongs to the top ten. The material sequenced was CD4+ T cells from blood. The source of this sequence is a human donor in good health. This rearrangement joins TRBV6-1 to TRBJ2-5; 7 bases map to TRBD2. This CDR3 reads CASSGGGGLQETQYF. CDR3 DNA sequence: TGTGCCAGCAGTGGTGGCGGGGGACTCCAAGAGACCCAGTACTTC.